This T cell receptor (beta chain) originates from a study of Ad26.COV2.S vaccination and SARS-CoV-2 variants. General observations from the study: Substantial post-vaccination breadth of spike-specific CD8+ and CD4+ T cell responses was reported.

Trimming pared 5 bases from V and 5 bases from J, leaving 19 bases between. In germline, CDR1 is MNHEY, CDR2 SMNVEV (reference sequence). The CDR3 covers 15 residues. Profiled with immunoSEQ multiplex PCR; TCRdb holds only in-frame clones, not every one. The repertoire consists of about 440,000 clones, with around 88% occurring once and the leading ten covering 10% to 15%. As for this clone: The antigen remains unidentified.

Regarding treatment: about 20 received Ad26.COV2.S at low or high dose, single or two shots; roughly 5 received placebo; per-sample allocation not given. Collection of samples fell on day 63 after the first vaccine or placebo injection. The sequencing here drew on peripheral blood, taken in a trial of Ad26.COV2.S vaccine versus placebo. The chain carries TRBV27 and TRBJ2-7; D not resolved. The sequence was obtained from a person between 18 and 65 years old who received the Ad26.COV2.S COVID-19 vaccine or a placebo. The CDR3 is CASSPTPLNVHEQYF. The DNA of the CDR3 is TGTGCCAGCAGTCCAACCCCCCTAAATGTTCACGAGCAGTACTTC.